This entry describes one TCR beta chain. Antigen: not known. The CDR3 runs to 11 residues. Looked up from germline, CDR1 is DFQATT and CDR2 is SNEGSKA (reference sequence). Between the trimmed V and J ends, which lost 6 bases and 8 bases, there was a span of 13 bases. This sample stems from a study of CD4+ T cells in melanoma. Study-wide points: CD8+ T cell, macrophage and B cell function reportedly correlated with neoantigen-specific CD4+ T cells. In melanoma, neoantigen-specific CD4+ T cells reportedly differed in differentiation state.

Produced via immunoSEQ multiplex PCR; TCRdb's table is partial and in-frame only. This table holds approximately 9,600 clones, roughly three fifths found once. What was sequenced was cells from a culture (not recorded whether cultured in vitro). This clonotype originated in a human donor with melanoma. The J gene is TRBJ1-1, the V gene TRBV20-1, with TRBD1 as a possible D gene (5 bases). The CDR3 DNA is TGCAGTGCCCGATACAGGAGAGAAGCTTTCTTT. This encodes CSARYRREAFF.